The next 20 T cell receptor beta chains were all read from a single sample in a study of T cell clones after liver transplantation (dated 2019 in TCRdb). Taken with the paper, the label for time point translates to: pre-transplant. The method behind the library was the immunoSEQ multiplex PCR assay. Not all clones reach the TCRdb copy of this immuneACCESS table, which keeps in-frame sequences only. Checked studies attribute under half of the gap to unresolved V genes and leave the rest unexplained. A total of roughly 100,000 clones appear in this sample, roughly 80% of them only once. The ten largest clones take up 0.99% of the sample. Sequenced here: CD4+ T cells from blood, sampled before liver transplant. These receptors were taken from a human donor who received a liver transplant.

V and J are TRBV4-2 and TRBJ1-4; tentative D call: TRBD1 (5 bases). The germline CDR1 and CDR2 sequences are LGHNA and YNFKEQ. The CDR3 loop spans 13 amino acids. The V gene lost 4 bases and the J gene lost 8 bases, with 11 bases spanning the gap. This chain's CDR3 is CASSPQGNEKLFF. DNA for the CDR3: TGTGCCAGCAGCCCCCAGGGAAACGAAAAACTGTTTTTT.

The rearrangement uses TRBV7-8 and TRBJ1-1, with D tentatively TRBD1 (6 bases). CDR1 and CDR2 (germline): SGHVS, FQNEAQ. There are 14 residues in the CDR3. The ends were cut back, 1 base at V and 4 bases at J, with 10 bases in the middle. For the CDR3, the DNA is TGTGCCAGCAGCTTAGGGGCAGGGGCCACTGAAGCTTTCTTT. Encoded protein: CASSLGAGATEAFF.

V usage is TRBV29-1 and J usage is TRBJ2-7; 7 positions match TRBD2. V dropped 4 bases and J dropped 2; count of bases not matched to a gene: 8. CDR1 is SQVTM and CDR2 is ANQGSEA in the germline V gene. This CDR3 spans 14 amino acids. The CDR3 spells CSVVLAEGTYEQYF. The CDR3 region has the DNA TGCAGCGTTGTCCTAGCGGAGGGGACCTACGAGCAGTACTTC.

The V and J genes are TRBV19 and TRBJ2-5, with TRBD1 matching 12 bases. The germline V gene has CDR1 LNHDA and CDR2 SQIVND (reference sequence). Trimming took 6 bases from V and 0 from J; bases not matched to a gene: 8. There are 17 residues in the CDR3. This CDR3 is CASRPGTGGPYQETQYF. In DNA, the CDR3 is TGTGCCAGTAGACCCGGGACAGGGGGCCCGTACCAAGAGACCCAGTACTTC.

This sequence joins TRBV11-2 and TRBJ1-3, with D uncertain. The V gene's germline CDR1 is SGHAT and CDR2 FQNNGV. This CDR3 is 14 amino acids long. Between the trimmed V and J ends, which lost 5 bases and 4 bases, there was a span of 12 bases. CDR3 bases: TGTGCCAGCAGCCCGAACTCCCGGGGAAACACCATATATTTT. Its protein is CASSPNSRGNTIYF. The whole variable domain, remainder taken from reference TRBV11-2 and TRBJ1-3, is EAGVAQSPRYKIIEKRQSVAFWCNPISGHATLYWYQQILGQGPKLLIQFQNNGVVDDSQLPKDRFSAERLKGVDSTLKIQPAKLEDSAVYLCASSPNSRGNTIYFGEGSWLTVV.

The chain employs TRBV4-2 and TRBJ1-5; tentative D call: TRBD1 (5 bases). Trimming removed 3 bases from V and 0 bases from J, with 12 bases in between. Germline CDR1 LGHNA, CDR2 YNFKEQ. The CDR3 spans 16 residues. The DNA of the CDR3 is TGTGCCAGCAGCCATCAGGGAGATCTTAGCAATCAGCCCCAGCATTTT. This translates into CASSHQGDLSNQPQHF.

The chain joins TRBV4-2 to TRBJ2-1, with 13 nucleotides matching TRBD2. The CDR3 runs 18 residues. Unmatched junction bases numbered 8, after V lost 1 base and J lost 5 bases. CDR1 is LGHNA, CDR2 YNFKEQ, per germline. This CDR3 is CASSQGTSGGSQNNEQFF. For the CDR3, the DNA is TGTGCCAGCAGCCAAGGGACTAGCGGGGGATCTCAAAACAATGAGCAGTTCTTC.

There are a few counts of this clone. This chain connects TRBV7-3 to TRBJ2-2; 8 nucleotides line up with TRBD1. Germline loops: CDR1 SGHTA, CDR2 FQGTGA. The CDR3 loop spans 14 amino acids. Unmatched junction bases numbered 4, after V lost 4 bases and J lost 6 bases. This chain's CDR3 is CASSYTGQAGELFF. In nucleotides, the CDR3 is TGTGCCAGCAGCTACACGGGACAGGCCGGGGAGCTGTTTTTT.

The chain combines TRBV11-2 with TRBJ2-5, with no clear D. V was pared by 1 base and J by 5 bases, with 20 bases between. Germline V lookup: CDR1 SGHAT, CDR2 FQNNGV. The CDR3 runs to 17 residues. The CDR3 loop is CASSLARAEVRAETQYF. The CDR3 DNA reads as TGTGCCAGCAGCTTAGCACGGGCAGAAGTGCGTGCGGAGACCCAGTACTTC.

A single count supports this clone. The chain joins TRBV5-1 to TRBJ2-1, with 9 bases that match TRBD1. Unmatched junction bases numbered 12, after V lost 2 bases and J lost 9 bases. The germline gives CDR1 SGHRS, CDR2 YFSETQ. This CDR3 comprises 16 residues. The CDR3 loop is CASSFPPGQGRSEQFF. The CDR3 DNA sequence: TGCGCCAGCAGCTTTCCCCCGGGACAGGGACGGAGTGAGCAGTTCTTC.

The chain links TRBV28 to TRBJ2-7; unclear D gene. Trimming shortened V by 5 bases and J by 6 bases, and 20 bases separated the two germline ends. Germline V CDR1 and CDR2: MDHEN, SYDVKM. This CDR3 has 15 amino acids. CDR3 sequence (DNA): TGTGCCAGCAGTCCCCCCCGATTTGTAGCCGGCGAGCAGTACTTC. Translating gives CASSPPRFVAGEQYF.

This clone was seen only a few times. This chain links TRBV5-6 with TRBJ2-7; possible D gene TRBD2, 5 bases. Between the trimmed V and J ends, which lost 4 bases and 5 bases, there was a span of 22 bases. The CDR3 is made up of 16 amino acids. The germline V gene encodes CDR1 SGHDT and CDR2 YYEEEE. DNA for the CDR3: TGTGCCAGCAGCCCCCCTGGCTGGCCGGGGTCCAACGAGCAGTACTTC. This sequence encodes CASSPPGWPGSNEQYF.

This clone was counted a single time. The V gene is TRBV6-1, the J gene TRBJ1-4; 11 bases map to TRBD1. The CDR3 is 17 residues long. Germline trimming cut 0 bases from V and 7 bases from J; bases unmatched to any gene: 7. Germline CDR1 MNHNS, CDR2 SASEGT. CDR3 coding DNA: TGTGCCAGCAGTGAAGCCTCCCCCGGGACAGGGGGTGAAAAACTGTTTTTT. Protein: CASSEASPGTGGEKLFF.

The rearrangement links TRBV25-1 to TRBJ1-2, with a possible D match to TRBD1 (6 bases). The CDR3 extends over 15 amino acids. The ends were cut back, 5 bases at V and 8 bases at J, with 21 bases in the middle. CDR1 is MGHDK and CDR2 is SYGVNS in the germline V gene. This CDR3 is CASSHRLGQIAGYTF. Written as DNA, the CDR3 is TGTGCCAGCAGTCATCGGCTTGGACAGATCGCGGGCTACACCTTC.

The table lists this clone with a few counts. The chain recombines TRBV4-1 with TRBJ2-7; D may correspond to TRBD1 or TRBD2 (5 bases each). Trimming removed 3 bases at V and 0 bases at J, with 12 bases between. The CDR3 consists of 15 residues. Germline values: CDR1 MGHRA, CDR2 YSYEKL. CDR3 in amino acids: CASSQSGRGSYEQYF. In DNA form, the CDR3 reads TGCGCCAGCAGCCAGTCGGGACGGGGCTCCTACGAGCAGTACTTC.

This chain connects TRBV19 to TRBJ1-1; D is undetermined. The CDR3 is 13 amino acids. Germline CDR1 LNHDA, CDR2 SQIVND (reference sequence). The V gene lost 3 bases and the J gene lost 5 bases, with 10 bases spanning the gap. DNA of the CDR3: TGTGCCAGTAGTATCTCGGCCGGGACTGAAGCTTTCTTT. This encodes CASSISAGTEAFF. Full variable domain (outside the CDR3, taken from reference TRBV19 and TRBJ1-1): DGGITQSPKYLFRKEGQNVTLSCEQNLNHDAMYWYRQDPGQGLRLIYYSQIVNDFQKGDIAEGYSVSREKKESFPLTVTSAQKNPTAFYLCASSISAGTEAFFGQGTRLTVV.

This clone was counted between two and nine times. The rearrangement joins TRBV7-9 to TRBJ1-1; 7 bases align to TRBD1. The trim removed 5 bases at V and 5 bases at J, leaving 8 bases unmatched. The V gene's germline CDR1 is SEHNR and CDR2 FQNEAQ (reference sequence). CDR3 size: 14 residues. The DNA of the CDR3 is TGTGCCAGCAGCGATAATTCCAGGGGGACTGAAGCTTTCTTT. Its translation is CASSDNSRGTEAFF.

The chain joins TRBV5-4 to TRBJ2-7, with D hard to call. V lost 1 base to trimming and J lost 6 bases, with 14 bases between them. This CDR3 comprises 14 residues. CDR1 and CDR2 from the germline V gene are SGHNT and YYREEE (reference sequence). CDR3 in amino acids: CASSLYAAPGEQYF. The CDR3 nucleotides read TGTGCCAGCAGCTTGTATGCAGCCCCGGGCGAGCAGTACTTC.

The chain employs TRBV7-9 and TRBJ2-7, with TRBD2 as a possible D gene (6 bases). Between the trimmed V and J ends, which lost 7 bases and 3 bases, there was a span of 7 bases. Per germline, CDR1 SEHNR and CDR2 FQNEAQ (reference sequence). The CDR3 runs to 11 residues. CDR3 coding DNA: TGTGCCAGCACGGGAGTCTACGAGCAGTACTTC. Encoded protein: CASTGVYEQYF.

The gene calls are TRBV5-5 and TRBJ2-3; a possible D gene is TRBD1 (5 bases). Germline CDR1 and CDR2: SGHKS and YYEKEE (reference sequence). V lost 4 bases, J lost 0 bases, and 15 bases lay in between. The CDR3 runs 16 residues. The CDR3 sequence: CASSAFAGSSTDTQYF. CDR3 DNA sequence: TGTGCCAGCAGCGCATTTGCAGGGTCTAGCACAGATACGCAGTATTTT.